This is a list of T cell receptor beta chains from one sample in a study of T cell responses to AZD1222 COVID-19 vaccine. Libraries were prepared by immunoSEQ multiplex PCR; TCRdb keeps only in-frame clonotypes and omits some of them. The sample includes fewer than 150,000 clones, about nine tenths of them seen just once. The input for sequencing was peripheral blood, taken 28 days after the second AZD1222 dose. These receptors came from an adult who received the AZD1222 COVID-19 vaccine. Both conserved end residues are part of each CDR3. A D gene is named only where the DNA matches it firmly. Rows give clone size only sometimes, using once, few, many, or a class for an expanded clone.

J gene,clone size,D gene,V gene,CDR3 protein,CDR3 DNA
TRBJ1-5,.,.,TRBV2,CASSEGRKSSPQHF,TGTGCCAGCAGTGAAGGCCGAAAATCATCGCCCCAGCATTTT
TRBJ2-2,.,.,TRBV9,CASSVGEIVGELFF,TGTGCCAGCAGCGTAGGAGAGATCGTCGGGGAGCTGTTTTTT
TRBJ1-2,.,TRBD1,TRBV29-1,CSVGAGGNGYTF,TGCAGCGTTGGGGCAGGGGGGAATGGCTACACCTTC
TRBJ1-4,.,TRBD1,TRBV11-2,CASSLEAGGEEKLFF,TGTGCCAGCAGCTTAGAGGCAGGGGGCGAAGAAAAACTGTTTTTT
TRBJ1-2,.,.,TRBV27,CASSSIYRDGGYTF,TGTGCCAGCAGCTCTATTTACAGGGATGGTGGCTACACCTTC
TRBJ1-2,.,.,TRBV30,CASKDSGTQHGYTF,TGTGCCTCAAAAGATTCCGGGACTCAACATGGCTACACCTTC
TRBJ1-3,.,.,TRBV15,CATSRDLGSNSGNTIYF,TGTGCCACCAGCAGAGATCTGGGCAGCAACTCTGGAAACACCATATATTTT
TRBJ1-5,.,.,TRBV6-2/TRBV6-3,CASSYSKGLGNQPQHF,TGTGCCAGCAGTTACTCGAAGGGACTGGGCAATCAGCCCCAGCATTTT
TRBJ1-2,.,.,TRBV5-6,CASTYPGGGNYGYTF,TGTGCCAGCACCTATCCCGGGGGAGGTAACTATGGCTACACCTTC
TRBJ2-1,.,TRBD1,TRBV6-5,CASRDQGVRVAQFF,TGTGCCAGCAGGGACCAGGGGGTCCGGGTCGCGCAGTTCTTC
TRBJ2-2,.,.,TRBV7-8,CASSLGSRIHTGELFF,TGTGCCAGCAGCTTAGGGTCTCGTATTCACACCGGGGAGCTGTTTTTT
TRBJ2-2,.,.,TRBV10-1,CASSESRLPPGELFF,TGCGCCAGCAGTGAGTCCCGACTACCCCCCGGGGAGCTGTTTTTT
TRBJ1-6,.,.,TRBV14,CASSPGGKVAEPLHF,TGTGCCAGCAGCCCTGGGGGGAAAGTAGCGGAACCCCTCCACTTT
TRBJ2-1,.,.,TRBV7-2,CASSLGWGSYNEQFF,TGTGCCAGCAGCTTAGGGTGGGGTTCCTACAATGAGCAGTTCTTC
TRBJ1-2,.,.,TRBV4-3,CASSQGVGYGYTF,TGCGCCAGCAGCCAAGGGGTAGGGTATGGCTACACCTTC
TRBJ2-5,.,.,TRBV10-3,CAIAEGYQETQYF,TGTGCCATCGCCGAGGGTTACCAAGAGACCCAGTACTTC
TRBJ2-2,.,.,TRBV7-3,CASSSQGTGELFF,TGTGCCAGCAGCTCACAGGGTACCGGGGAGCTGTTTTTT
TRBJ1-5,.,.,TRBV10-3,CAIRGEGSQPQHF,TGTGCCATCCGCGGGGAGGGGAGTCAGCCCCAGCATTTT
TRBJ2-3,.,TRBD1,TRBV13,CASSLEDREGTDTQYF,TGTGCCAGCAGCTTAGAGGACAGGGAGGGCACAGATACGCAGTATTTT
TRBJ1-5,.,TRBD1,TRBV30,CAWSTGGASNQPQHF,TGTGCCTGGAGTACAGGGGGGGCTAGCAATCAGCCCCAGCATTTT
TRBJ1-2,.,TRBD1,TRBV20-1,CSASATGAGGYTF,TGCAGTGCTAGTGCAACAGGGGCGGGAGGCTACACCTTC
TRBJ2-7,.,.,TRBV5-1,CASSAQGDEQYF,TGCGCCAGCAGCGCACAGGGCGACGAGCAGTACTTC
TRBJ1-2,.,TRBD1,TRBV14,CASSSIGTGIGYTF,TGTGCCAGCAGTTCCATCGGGACAGGGATAGGCTACACCTTC
TRBJ1-2,.,.,TRBV27,CASSLARGIGGYTF,TGTGCCAGCAGTTTAGCTAGGGGGATAGGGGGCTACACCTTC
TRBJ2-5,.,.,TRBV25-1,CASSELGRETQYF,TGTGCCAGCAGTGAATTGGGCCGGGAGACCCAGTACTTC
TRBJ2-1,.,TRBD1,TRBV5-4,CASSRDRLSRNEQFF,TGTGCCAGCAGCCGGGACAGGTTGAGTCGCAATGAGCAGTTCTTC
TRBJ1-5,.,.,TRBV28,CASGRQPQHF,TGTGCCAGCGGGCGGCAGCCCCAGCATTTT
TRBJ1-1,.,.,TRBV11-1,CASSSSADTEAFF,TGTGCCAGCAGCTCCTCTGCGGACACTGAAGCTTTCTTT
TRBJ1-5,.,TRBD1,TRBV29-1,CSVSGQVNQPQHF,TGCAGCGTGAGCGGACAGGTAAATCAGCCCCAGCATTTT
TRBJ2-3,.,TRBD2,TRBV24-1,CATSEGLAGEGDTQYF,TGTGCCACCAGTGAAGGGCTAGCGGGAGAGGGAGATACGCAGTATTTT
TRBJ2-1,once,.,TRBV19,CASSGAVYNEQFF,TGTGCCAGTAGTGGGGCAGTCTACAATGAGCAGTTCTTC
TRBJ1-5,.,TRBD1,TRBV2,CASRGQGLSNQPQHF,TGTGCCAGCAGGGGACAGGGGTTGAGCAATCAGCCCCAGCATTTT
TRBJ1-5,.,.,TRBV29-1,CSVGYDTGGNQPQHF,TGCAGCGTTGGGTACGACACCGGTGGCAATCAGCCCCAGCATTTT
TRBJ2-7,.,.,TRBV18,CASSPTGPEQYF,TGTGCCAGCTCACCAACAGGGCCCGAGCAGTACTTC
TRBJ1-5,.,.,TRBV27,CASRDAERNQPQHF,TGTGCCAGCAGGGACGCAGAGCGCAATCAGCCCCAGCATTTT
TRBJ1-1,.,.,TRBV5-1,CASSLASGQNTEAFF,TGCGCCAGCAGCTTGGCCTCTGGGCAAAACACTGAAGCTTTCTTT
TRBJ1-5,.,.,TRBV28,CASSVQGFRQPQHF,TGTGCCAGCAGCGTGCAAGGTTTTCGTCAGCCCCAGCATTTT
TRBJ1-1,.,.,TRBV12-3/TRBV12-4,CASSWSLGGHAFF,TGTGCCAGCAGCTGGTCCCTAGGGGGACATGCTTTCTTT
TRBJ1-6,.,TRBD1,TRBV9,CASSSQGAWNSPLHF,TGTGCCAGCAGCTCCCAGGGGGCCTGGAATTCACCCCTCCACTTT
TRBJ2-5,.,.,TRBV28,CASSSAGVISVETQYF,TGTGCCAGCAGTTCCGCCGGGGTCATTAGTGTGGAGACCCAGTACTTC
TRBJ1-4,.,TRBD1,TRBV6-5,CASSYSVGQGREKLFF,TGTGCCAGCAGTTACTCGGTGGGACAGGGGAGAGAAAAACTGTTTTTT
TRBJ2-3,.,.,TRBV9,CASSVGGASTDTQYF,TGTGCCAGCAGCGTAGGGGGGGCGAGCACAGATACGCAGTATTTT
TRBJ1-5,.,.,TRBV19,CASSMTGVWSNQPQHF,TGTGCCAGTAGTATGACCGGGGTGTGGAGCAATCAGCCCCAGCATTTT
TRBJ1-5,.,.,TRBV7-8,CASSLNRYPNSNQPQHF,TGTGCCAGCAGCTTAAACAGATATCCTAATAGCAATCAGCCCCAGCATTTT
TRBJ1-1,.,.,TRBV19,CASSIKTNTEAFF,TGTGCCAGTAGTATTAAGACGAACACTGAAGCTTTCTTT
TRBJ2-2,.,TRBD1,TRBV14,CASSPRRGTGTNTGELFF,TGTGCCAGCAGTCCAAGAAGAGGGACAGGGACGAACACCGGGGAGCTGTTTTTT
TRBJ2-1,.,.,TRBV5-4,CASTPGGRPYNEQFF,TGTGCCAGCACCCCAGGCGGGCGCCCCTACAATGAGCAGTTCTTC
TRBJ1-1,.,.,TRBV10-3,CAISGGQVGTEAFF,TGTGCCATCAGTGGAGGTCAGGTTGGCACTGAAGCTTTCTTT